One and the same sample provided the 27 T cell receptor beta chains below, sequenced in a study of blood T cell repertoires in COVID-19. TCRdb keeps only in-frame clones here, not all; method: immunoSEQ multiplex PCR. The sample contains about 200,000 clones, 80% to 85% of which appear only once. Sequencing was performed on peripheral blood. Every receptor here comes from a human donor in a cohort sampled during active COVID-19.

V usage is TRBV5-1 and J usage is TRBJ2-7; perhaps TRBD2 as D (6 bases). Trimming removed 4 bases from V and 1 base from J, with 12 bases in between. Germline CDR1 is SGHRS and CDR2 is YFSETQ. CDR3 length: 14 residues. The CDR3 here is CASSIGRGSYEQYF. The CDR3 region has the DNA TGCGCCAGCAGCATTGGACGGGGGTCCTACGAGCAGTACTTC. Variable domain in full (rest from reference TRBV5-1 and TRBJ2-7): KAGVTQTPRYLIKTRGQQVTLSCSPISGHRSVSWYQQTPGQGLQFLFEYFSETQRNKGNFPGRFSGRQFSNSRSEMNVSTLELGDSALYLCASSIGRGSYEQYFGPGTRLTVT.

This clone has only one observation. V gene TRBV7-2 combines with J gene TRBJ1-4; possibly TRBD1 for D (6 bases). The germline V gene encodes CDR1 SGHTA and CDR2 FQGNSA. This CDR3 contains 16 residues. Between the trimmed V and J ends, which lost 5 bases and 5 bases, there was a span of 18 bases. CDR3 nucleotides: TGTGCCAGCAGCCGTGCACGGACAGTCAGAAATGAAAAACTGTTTTTT. Protein sequence: CASSRARTVRNEKLFF.

The chain is built from TRBV19 and TRBJ2-1, with 12 bases lining up with TRBD2. CDR1 is LNHDA and CDR2 is SQIVND in the germline V gene (reference sequence). J gave up 0 bases and V 5 bases, and 5 bases lay outside the gene matches. The CDR3 runs 17 residues. As DNA, the CDR3 is TGTGCCAGTAGTCCAGGACTAGCGGGGACCTCCTACAATGAGCAGTTCTTC. Its protein is CASSPGLAGTSYNEQFF.

The V call is TRBV5-1, the J call TRBJ2-3, with 9 bases fitting TRBD1. The ends lost 3 bases at V and 3 bases at J; junction bases unmatched: 5. Germline CDR1 SGHRS, CDR2 YFSETQ. The CDR3 has 15 amino acids. CDR3: CASSSQGARTDTQYF. Here the CDR3 DNA reads TGCGCCAGCAGCTCACAGGGGGCTCGTACAGATACGCAGTATTTT. Together with reference TRBV5-1 and TRBJ2-3, the CDR3 gives the full variable domain: KAGVTQTPRYLIKTRGQQVTLSCSPISGHRSVSWYQQTPGQGLQFLFEYFSETQRNKGNFPGRFSGRQFSNSRSEMNVSTLELGDSALYLCASSSQGARTDTQYFGPGTRLTVL.

V usage is TRBV29-1 and J usage is TRBJ2-2; no clear D. The germline V gene encodes CDR1 SQVTM and CDR2 ANQGSEA. Between the trimmed V and J ends, which lost 8 bases and 0 bases, there was a span of 13 bases. This CDR3 has 14 amino acids. The CDR3 DNA reads as TGCAGCACCGGCGGAGCCACGAACACCGGGGAGCTGTTTTTT. Protein sequence: CSTGGATNTGELFF.

The J gene is TRBJ2-5, the V gene TRBV27; 8 bases line up with TRBD1. This CDR3 region has 16 residues. The V segment lost 5 bases and the J segment 2 bases; nucleotides outside the gene matches: 10. Per the germline V gene, CDR1 is MNHEY and CDR2 is SMNVEV (reference sequence). As DNA, the CDR3 is TGTGCCAGCAGTCAAAAGTGGGACAGGAGACAAGAGACCCAGTACTTC. This encodes CASSQKWDRRQETQYF.

On this clone: This CDR3 is missing its conserved last phenylalanine or tryptophan, likely due to a read error. The DNA is omitted, as the CDR3 cannot be located on it reliably, and the CDR3 follows TCRdb's listing. This sequence joins TRBV21-1 and TRBJ2-7; the table's TRBD1 call for D was not verified on the DNA. TRBV21-1 is flagged as a pseudogene. The CDR3 contains 11 residues when both ends are counted. CDR3: CASQPGTDPPL.

The chain uses TRBV4-1 and TRBJ2-7; D ambiguous. The CDR3 is made up of 15 amino acids. Trimming shortened V by 1 base and J by 3 bases, and 13 bases separated the two germline ends. Germline V gene data show CDR1 as MGHRA and CDR2 as YSYEKL. The DNA of the CDR3 is TGCGCCAGCAGCCAAGGGCTCGATCTTTTCTACGAGCAGTACTTC. Residues: CASSQGLDLFYEQYF.

V and J are TRBV28 and TRBJ2-3, with 12 bases aligning to TRBD2. After removal of 3 bases from V and 1 base from J, the junction contained 5 bases not matched to a gene. In germline, CDR1 is MDHEN, CDR2 SYDVKM. This CDR3 has 17 amino acids. The CDR3 region is CASSFPGTSGRTDTQYF. The CDR3 nucleotides read TGTGCCAGCAGTTTCCCGGGGACTAGCGGGCGCACAGATACGCAGTATTTT.

This rearrangement joins TRBV5-1 to TRBJ2-5; 7 nucleotides agree with TRBD1. The CDR3 consists of 14 residues. V gave up 4 bases and J gave up 0 bases; unmatched junction bases: 3. CDR1 SGHRS and CDR2 YFSETQ come from the germline V gene. In DNA, the CDR3 is TGCGCCAGCAGCAGGGGACAGAACCAAGAGACCCAGTACTTC. Its translation: CASSRGQNQETQYF.

The V and J genes are TRBV6-5 and TRBJ2-4; no clear D. The germline V and J ends were trimmed by 8 bases and 1 base, with 15 bases remaining between them. This CDR3 comprises 15 residues. The germline V gene encodes CDR1 MNHEY and CDR2 SVGAGI. DNA for the CDR3: TGTGCCAGCCTTATCCCAAACGGGGCCAAAAACATTCAGTACTTC. Its protein product is CASLIPNGAKNIQYF.

Only one count was recorded for this clone. The rearrangement joins TRBV12-3 or TRBV12-4 to TRBJ2-3; D is unresolved. Between the trimmed V and J ends, which lost 6 bases and 11 bases, there was a span of 9 bases. This CDR3 has 10 amino acids. The CDR3 DNA is TGTGCCAGCAGCTCCTATAGGCAGTATTTT. Its translation is CASSSYRQYF.

DNA for the CDR3: TGTGCCAGTAGTACGGTATCCTCTCAGCCCCAGCATTTT. Encoded protein: CASSTVSSQPQHF. The V and J genes are TRBV19 and TRBJ1-5, with D unclear. V dropped 4 bases and J dropped 6 bases, with 10 bases sitting between them. Germline loops: CDR1 LNHDA, CDR2 SQIVND (reference sequence). The CDR3 loop spans 13 amino acids.

The genes are TRBV10-3 and TRBJ1-2, with D possibly matching TRBD1 (5 bases). The CDR3 has 14 residues. Trimming left V 7 bases short and J 4 bases short, with 16 bases between. Germline lookup yields CDR1 ENHRY and CDR2 SYGVKD. CDR3 amino acids: CAINPSEGVYGYTF. Written as DNA, the CDR3 is TGTGCCATCAACCCGTCGGAAGGGGTCTATGGCTACACCTTC.

The chain employs TRBV11-2 and TRBJ2-1; 13 bases are a match to TRBD2. Germline V gives CDR1 SGHAT, CDR2 FQNNGV. This CDR3 is built from 15 residues. J gave up 10 bases and V 6 bases, and 9 bases lay outside the gene matches. CDR3 sequence: CASRSGLAGSYEQFF. The CDR3 DNA is TGTGCCAGCAGATCGGGACTAGCGGGGTCCTACGAGCAGTTCTTC. Drawing the rest from reference TRBV11-2 and TRBJ2-1, the complete variable domain is EAGVAQSPRYKIIEKRQSVAFWCNPISGHATLYWYQQILGQGPKLLIQFQNNGVVDDSQLPKDRFSAERLKGVDSTLKIQPAKLEDSAVYLCASRSGLAGSYEQFFGPGTRLTVL.

This rearrangement joins TRBV6-5 to TRBJ2-1; the match to TRBD1 covers 9 bases. Germline trimming cut 6 bases from V and 5 bases from J; bases unmatched to any gene: 5. The germline gives CDR1 MNHEY, CDR2 SVGAGI. This CDR3 is 14 amino acids long. CDR3 coding DNA: TGTGCCAGCAGAGCCGGGACAGGGAACAATGAGCAGTTCTTC. Protein: CASRAGTGNNEQFF.

On this clone itself: At one boundary the junction diverges from the germline segment, which might be a read error. The rearrangement joins TRBV19 to TRBJ2-1, with TRBD2 matching 8 bases. Germline-derived CDR1 and CDR2 are LNHDA and SQIVND (reference sequence). The CDR3 length is 15 residues. DNA of the CDR3: TGTGCCAGTAGGATAGCGGGGAATAACTACAATGAGCAGTTCTTC. It encodes CASRIAGNNYNEQFF.

The chain uses TRBV2 and TRBJ2-3; possibly TRBD1 for D (6 bases). Between the trimmed V and J ends, which lost 6 bases and 4 bases, there was a span of 11 bases. CDR3 length: 13 amino acids. Looked up from germline, CDR1 is SNHLY and CDR2 is FYNNEI. CDR3 nucleotides: TGTGCCAGCAGAACAGGGTGGGCAGATACGCAGTATTTT. Translated, it gives CASRTGWADTQYF.

The V gene is TRBV5-5, the J gene TRBJ2-7; D remains unclear. This CDR3 is 14 amino acids long. V was shortened by 0 bases and J by 3 bases, with 10 bases between the two germline ends. CDR1 is SGHKS, CDR2 YYEKEE, per germline (reference sequence). The CDR3: CASSLGSLSYEQYF. The CDR3 region has the DNA TGTGCCAGCAGCTTGGGGAGTTTAAGCTACGAGCAGTACTTC.

J is TRBJ2-2 and V is TRBV15; D uncertain. The CDR3 totals 14 residues. Germline assignment: CDR1 LNHNV and CDR2 YYDKDF (reference sequence). V lost 0 bases and J 7 bases, leaving 9 bases between the germline ends. The CDR3 DNA sequence: TGTGCCACCAGCAGAGATGCGAGTTACGGGGAGCTGTTTTTT. This encodes CATSRDASYGELFF.

The chain links TRBV28 to TRBJ1-2, with D unclear. The germline V gene encodes CDR1 MDHEN and CDR2 SYDVKM. Trimming removed 7 bases at V and 5 bases at J, with 20 bases between. The CDR3 length is 15 residues. CDR3 sequence reads: CASTPGLAAGYGYTF. The CDR3 bases are TGTGCCAGCACCCCAGGTTTGGCAGCGGGATATGGCTACACCTTC.

The rearrangement uses TRBV6-5 and TRBJ2-1; 9 nucleotides agree with TRBD2. Germline V CDR1 and CDR2: MNHEY, SVGAGI. CDR3 length: 15 residues. V lost 3 bases and J lost 4; bases outside the gene matches: 4. CDR3 loop: CASSYRLAGYNEQFF. In DNA, the CDR3 is TGTGCCAGCAGTTATCGCCTAGCGGGATACAATGAGCAGTTCTTC.

This clone was observed once. The J gene is TRBJ1-1, the V gene TRBV7-2, with 9 bases identical to TRBD1. Germline V CDR1 and CDR2: SGHTA, FQGNSA. V lost 5 bases and J lost 3; bases outside the gene matches: 10. The length of the CDR3 is 16 residues. The CDR3 DNA reads TGTGCCAGCAGCCTACAGGGGGCTGGGGGGTACACTGAAGCTTTCTTT. Amino acid sequence: CASSLQGAGGYTEAFF.

The chain uses TRBV18 and TRBJ2-5; D is ambiguous. CDR1 KGHSH and CDR2 LQKENI come from the germline V gene. CDR3 length: 12 amino acids. V lost 2 bases and J lost 5, with 6 bases in between. As DNA, the CDR3 is TGTGCCAGCTCACCAACTGAGGAGACCCAGTACTTC. It translates to CASSPTEETQYF.

The chain recombines TRBV10-3 with TRBJ2-7; 8 bases align to TRBD2. V lost 3 bases and J lost 7; bases outside the gene matches: 8. CDR3 length equals 14 residues. Germline values: CDR1 ENHRY, CDR2 SYGVKD. CDR3 nucleotide sequence: TGTGCCATCAGTGATCTCGCGGGAGGAGGGGAGCAGTACTTC. This gives the protein CAISDLAGGGEQYF.

V usage is TRBV7-9 and J usage is TRBJ1-4; D not resolved. CDR3 length: 15 amino acids. From germline, CDR1 is SEHNR and CDR2 FQNEAQ (reference sequence). Trimming pared 1 base from V and 8 bases from J, leaving 14 bases between. CDR3 sequence: CASSLGAVRAEKLFF. The DNA of the CDR3 is TGTGCCAGCAGCTTAGGTGCGGTGCGAGCAGAAAAACTGTTTTTT.

The chain uses TRBV5-1 and TRBJ2-7, with TRBD1 identical over 8 bases. Looked up from germline, CDR1 is SGHRS and CDR2 is YFSETQ. The CDR3 is 14 amino acids. V was clipped by 0 bases and J by 5 bases; unmatched bases: 4. CDR3 nucleotide sequence: TGCGCCAGCAGCTTGGCCCTGACAGGGGACGAGCAGTACTTC. Its translation: CASSLALTGDEQYF.